This T cell receptor (beta chain) is from a study of control samples from healthy donors and cancer patients (TCRdb year 2020). The method behind the library was the immunoSEQ multiplex PCR assay. The source is immuneACCESS, and TCRdb retained only in-frame sequences with V and J called. Part of the clones is not carried over; for the studies checked, unresolved V genes explain less than half of this, and the remainder is unexplained. In all, the sample holds about 59,000 clones, and roughly 90% of those were seen once. Together, the top ten hold about 1.7% of the sample. Turning to this clone: Its cognate antigen has yet to be identified. Per-base quality was not reported, and no clone a single base away is much larger than it.

From a lookup of the germline V gene, CDR1 and CDR2 are MNHEY and SVGEGT. V is cut by 0 bases and J by 6 bases, and the space between the germline ends is 9 bases. From cysteine to phenylalanine, the CDR3 is 13 amino acids long. The entry retains the CDR3 DNA only, 39 bases that are in frame from base 1. The sample consisted of PBMCs. This clonotype originated in a man aged 35 to 55 with colorectal cancer. The chain uses TRBV6-2 or TRBV6-3 and TRBJ2-7, with the D segment identity uncertain. The CDR3 reads as follows: CASSYSRLSEQYF. The nucleotide sequence reads as follows: TGTGCCAGCAGTTACTCGAGGCTATCCGAGCAGTACTTC.